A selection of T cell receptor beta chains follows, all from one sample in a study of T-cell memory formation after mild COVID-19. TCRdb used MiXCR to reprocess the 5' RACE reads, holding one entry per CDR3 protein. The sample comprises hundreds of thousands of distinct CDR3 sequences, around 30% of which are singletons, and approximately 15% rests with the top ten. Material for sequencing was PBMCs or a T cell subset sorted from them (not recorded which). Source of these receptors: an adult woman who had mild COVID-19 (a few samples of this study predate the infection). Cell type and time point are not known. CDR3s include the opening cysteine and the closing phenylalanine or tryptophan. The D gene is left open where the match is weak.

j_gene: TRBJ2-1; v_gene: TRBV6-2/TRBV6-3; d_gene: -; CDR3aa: CASSYEGDLSDEQFF
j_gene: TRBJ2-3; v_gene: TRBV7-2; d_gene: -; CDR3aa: CASTTLASTDTQYF
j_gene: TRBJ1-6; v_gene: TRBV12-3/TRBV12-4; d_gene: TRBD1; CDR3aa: CASSLIQGRNSPLHF
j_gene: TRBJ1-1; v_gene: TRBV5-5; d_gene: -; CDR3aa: CASSFTGPNTEAFF
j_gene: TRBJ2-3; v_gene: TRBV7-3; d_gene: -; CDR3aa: CASRLRDIPADTQYF
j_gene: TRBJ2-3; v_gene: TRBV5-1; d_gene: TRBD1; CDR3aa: CASSLGQGTHTDTQYF
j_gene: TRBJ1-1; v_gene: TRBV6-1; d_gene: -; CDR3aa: CASSEDLGRVSEAFF
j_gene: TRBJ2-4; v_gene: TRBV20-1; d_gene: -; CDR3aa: CSANDDPAKNIQYF
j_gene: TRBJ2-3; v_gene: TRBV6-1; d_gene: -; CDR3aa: CASSSKEAFGDTQYF
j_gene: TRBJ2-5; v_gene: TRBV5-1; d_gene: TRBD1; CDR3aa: CASSLGQGGETQYF
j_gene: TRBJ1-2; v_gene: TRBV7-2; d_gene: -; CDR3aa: CASSLTSYGYTF
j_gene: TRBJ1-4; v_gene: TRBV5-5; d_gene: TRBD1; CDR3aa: CASSGWTGDNEKLFF
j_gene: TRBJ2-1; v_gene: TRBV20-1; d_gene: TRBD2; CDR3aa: CSARLPGGSPGYNEQFF
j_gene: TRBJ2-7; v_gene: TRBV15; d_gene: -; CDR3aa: CATRWAEGDYEQYF
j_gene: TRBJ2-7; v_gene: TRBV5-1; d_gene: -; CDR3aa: CASRRGDSYEQYF
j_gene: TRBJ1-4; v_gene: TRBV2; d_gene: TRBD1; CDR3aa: CASSEDAGGTRLVEKLFF
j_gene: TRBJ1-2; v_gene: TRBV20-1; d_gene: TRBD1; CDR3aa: CSANPGQGLWVNYGYTF
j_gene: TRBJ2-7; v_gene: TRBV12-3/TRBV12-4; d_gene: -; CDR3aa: CASSLLGGHSYEQYF
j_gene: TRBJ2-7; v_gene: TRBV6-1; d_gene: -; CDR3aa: CATEASYEQYF
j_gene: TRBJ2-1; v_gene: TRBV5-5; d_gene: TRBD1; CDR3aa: CASSQSHRDRSFYSEQFF
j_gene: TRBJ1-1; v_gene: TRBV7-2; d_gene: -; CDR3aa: CASSLAPSLNTEAFF
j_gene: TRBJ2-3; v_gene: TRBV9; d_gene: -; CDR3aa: CASSVEDTGADTQYF
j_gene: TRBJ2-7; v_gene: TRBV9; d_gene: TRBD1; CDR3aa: CASSPTTGRYEQYF
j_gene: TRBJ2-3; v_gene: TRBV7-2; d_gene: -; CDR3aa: CASSLPPRPSFRDTQYF
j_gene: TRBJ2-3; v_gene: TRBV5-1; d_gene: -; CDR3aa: CASSLGYGTDTQYF
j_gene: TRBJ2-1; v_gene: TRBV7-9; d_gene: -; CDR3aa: CASSLDLSGFYNEQFF
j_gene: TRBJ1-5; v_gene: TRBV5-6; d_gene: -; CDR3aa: CASSTRAFYSNQPQHF
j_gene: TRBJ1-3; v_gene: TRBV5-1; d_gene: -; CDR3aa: CASSLALDTGNTIYF
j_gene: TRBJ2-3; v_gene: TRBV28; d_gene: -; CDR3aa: CASTWTAPSTDTQYF
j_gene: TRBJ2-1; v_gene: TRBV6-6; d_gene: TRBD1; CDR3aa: CASSTGYRGEQFF
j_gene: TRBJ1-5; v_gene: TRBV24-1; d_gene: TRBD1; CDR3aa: CATSDRTGREGNQPQHF
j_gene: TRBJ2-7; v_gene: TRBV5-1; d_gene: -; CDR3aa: CASSWGRGASYEQYF
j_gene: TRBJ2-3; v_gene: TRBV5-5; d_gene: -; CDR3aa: CASSLDYLASDTQYF
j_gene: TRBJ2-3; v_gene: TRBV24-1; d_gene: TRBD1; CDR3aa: CATSDPGQGYTDTQYF
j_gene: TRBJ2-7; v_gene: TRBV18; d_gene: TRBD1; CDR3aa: CASSPDRDEQYF
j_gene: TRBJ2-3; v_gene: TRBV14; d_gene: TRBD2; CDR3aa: CASSQGRLAGADTQYF
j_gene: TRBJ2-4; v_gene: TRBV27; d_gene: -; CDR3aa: CASSPQPTVNIQYF
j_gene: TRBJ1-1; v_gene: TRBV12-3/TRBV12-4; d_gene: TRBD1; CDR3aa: CASSLTATGTTEAFF
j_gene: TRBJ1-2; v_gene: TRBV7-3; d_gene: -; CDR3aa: CASSLTGVGYTF
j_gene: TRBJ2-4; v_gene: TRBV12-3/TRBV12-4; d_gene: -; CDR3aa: CASSLSGTLDIQYF
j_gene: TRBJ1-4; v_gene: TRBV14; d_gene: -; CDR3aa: CASSRGAQEEKLFF
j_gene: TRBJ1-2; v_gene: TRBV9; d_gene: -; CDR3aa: CASSVALFDKSNYGYTF
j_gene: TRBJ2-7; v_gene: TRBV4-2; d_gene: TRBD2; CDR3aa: CASSQLAGGAYEQYF
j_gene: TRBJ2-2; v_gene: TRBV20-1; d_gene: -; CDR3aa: CSARGTHGELFF
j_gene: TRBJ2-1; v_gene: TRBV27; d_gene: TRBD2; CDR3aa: CASSSQAAGVLDEQFF
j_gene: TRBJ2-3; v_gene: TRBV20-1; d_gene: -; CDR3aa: CSALDNPDTQYF
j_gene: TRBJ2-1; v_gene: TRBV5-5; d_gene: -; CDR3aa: CASSPEQGSEQFF
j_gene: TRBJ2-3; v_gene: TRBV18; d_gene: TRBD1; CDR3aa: CASSGQSLADTQYF
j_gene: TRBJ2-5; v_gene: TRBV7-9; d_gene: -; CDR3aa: CASSPTSGSLGETQYF
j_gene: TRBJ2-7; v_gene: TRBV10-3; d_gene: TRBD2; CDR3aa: CAISGTPRLAGGRYEQYF
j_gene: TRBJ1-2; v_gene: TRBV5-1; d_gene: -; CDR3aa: CASSLLQGPNYGYTF
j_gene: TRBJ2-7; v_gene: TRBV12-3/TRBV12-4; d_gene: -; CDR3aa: CASSLLIGSYEQYF
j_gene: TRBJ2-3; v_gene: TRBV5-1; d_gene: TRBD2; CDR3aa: CASSLQGSGGTDTQYF
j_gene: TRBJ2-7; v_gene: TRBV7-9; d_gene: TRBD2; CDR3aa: CASSLVVAGGYEQYF
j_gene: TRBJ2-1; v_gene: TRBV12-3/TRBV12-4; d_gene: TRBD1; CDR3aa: CASSAQGAVYNEQFF
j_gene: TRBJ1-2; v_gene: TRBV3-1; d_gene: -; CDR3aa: CASSQGSNGFYGYTF
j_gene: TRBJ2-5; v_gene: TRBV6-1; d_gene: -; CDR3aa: CASSELTQGWITQYF
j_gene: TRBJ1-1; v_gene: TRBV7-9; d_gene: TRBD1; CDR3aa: CAGRTSTGVTEAFF
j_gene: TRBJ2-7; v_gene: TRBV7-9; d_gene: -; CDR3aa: CASSLGSSEQYF
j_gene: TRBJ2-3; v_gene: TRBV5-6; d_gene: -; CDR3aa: CASSFVSDTQYF